The source of this TCR beta chain is a study of beta chain features in type 1 diabetes (dated by TCRdb to the late 2010s). Study-wide context: Mean age, gender distribution, total cell number and subset yield did not differ between patients and healthy donors. The study compared TCRB repertoires of sorted circulating CD4+ T cell subsets between recently diagnosed type 1 diabetes patients and matched healthy donors. Naive and central memory subsets were obtained from all 30 or so donors, but regulatory and stem cell-like memory subsets were isolated from only 8 patients and roughly eight healthy donors. A total of around 110,000,000 sorted cells were examined across all samples, and RNA yield correlated strongly with the number of cells per subset.

With respect to this clone: It has no known antigen specificity. No qualities accompany the bases; no much larger clone lies one base away.

The High Capacity cDNA Reverse Transcription Kit was used to reverse transcribe all of the isolated RNA, meaning that expressed TCRB transcripts were what got sequenced. Deep immunoSEQ sequencing was applied to naive, central memory and regulatory T cell samples, giving an average of roughly 3.5 million total reads per sample. Sorted cells were lysed in RLT buffer and RNA was extracted with DNase-treated RNeasy Micro or Mini kits, depending on cell number. Each cell subset was processed separately to prevent cross-contamination, with patient and healthy donor samples processed together. TCRB sequences were amplified from cDNA with the immunoSEQ multiplex PCR, producing 87-bp fragments spanning the CDR3 region. Sequencing of the amplicons was done on the Illumina HiSeq platform. Per the source publication's procedure: Synthetic template baselines were used to correct PCR bias computationally, reads within Hamming distance 2 were collapsed, and singletons that could not be merged were discarded. Reads were aligned against IMGT so that V, D and J genes, CDR3 length and insertions or deletions at six rearrangement sites could be assigned. Within each subset, clonotype counts were normalized to the number of sorted cells before true diversity and Gini coefficients were calculated with the tcR R package. The overlap coefficient, calculated on TCRB nucleotide sequences, was used to measure repertoire sharing. As a proxy for the pre-selection repertoire, out-of-frame TCRB sequences from naive cells were analyzed. This is the immuneACCESS table as TCRdb keeps it, with only in-frame sequences that have V and J called. A part of the clones is gone; compared with another copy, unresolved V genes explain less than half, and the rest is unexplained. V, J and clone size are taken as reported in that table, and D and trimming were inferred from the DNA itself. The sample data list about 620,000 clones, and 15% of these were observed just once. The ten largest clonotypes hold approximately 0.093% of the sample.

Paper-wide results and their limitations: Shorter templates might have been favored by PCR, but patient and control samples were amplified and corrected together, so both groups would have been affected equally by any skew. At VDJ recombination sites, patients with type 1 diabetes made fewer insertions and deleted more nucleotides, a pattern implying thymic rearrangement abnormalities. Only small numbers of individuals were included in the HLA sub-analyses, which left unresolved whether HLA type had any influence on TCRB rearrangement. A moderate but significant shortening of TCRB CDR3 length was observed in type 1 diabetes patients in all four CD4+ subsets. Naive, central memory and regulatory TCRB repertoires appeared to be more similar among patients than among healthy donors. Because cDNA rather than genomic DNA was sequenced, highly expressing activated cells could have been over-represented, although no difference in activation and CD3 levels was found between groups.

A single peripheral blood draw of approximately 110 mL on average was collected from each donor into heparinised tubes. A BD FACSAria II was used to sort naive, central memory, regulatory and stem cell-like memory CD4+ T cells with a panel that included CD45RO, CCR7, CD25, CD127, CD95 and CD27. All sorted populations exceeded 95% purity. PBMCs were isolated immediately by Lymphoprep density gradient centrifugation and stained directly without culture. To minimize batch effects, samples were stained and sorted in pairs, one healthy donor with one patient per experiment. V is pared back by 3 bases and J by 2 bases, with 11 bases lying between the germline termini. The germline V gene (reference sequence) gives CDR1 as LNHDA and CDR2 as SQIVND. The CDR3 contains 15 residues, cysteine and phenylalanine counted. The sequence is cut down to CDR3 DNA, 45 bases in frame from base 1.

The rearrangement combines TRBV19 with TRBJ1-5, with an unclear D gene assignment. Sequenced: naive CD4+ T cells from blood. Explained via the paper, the cell subset or site label denotes: true naive CD4+ T cells. This receptor was taken from a man between 18 and 35 years old in good health. The nucleotide sequence reads as follows: TGTGCCAGTAGTATTCCGGGCATGGGCAATCAGCCCCAGCATTTT. Its translation is CASSIPGMGNQPQHF.